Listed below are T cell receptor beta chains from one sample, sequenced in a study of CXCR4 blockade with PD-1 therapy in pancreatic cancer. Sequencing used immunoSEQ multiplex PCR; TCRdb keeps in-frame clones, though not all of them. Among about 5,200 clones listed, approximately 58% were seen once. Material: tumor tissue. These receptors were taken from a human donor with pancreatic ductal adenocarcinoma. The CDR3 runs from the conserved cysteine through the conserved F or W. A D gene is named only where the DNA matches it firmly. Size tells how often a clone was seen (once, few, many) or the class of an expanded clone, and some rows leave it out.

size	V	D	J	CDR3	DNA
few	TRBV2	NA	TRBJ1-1	CAGCIGPDAKAFF	TGTGCCGGGTGCATTGGACCGGACGCTAAAGCTTTCTTT
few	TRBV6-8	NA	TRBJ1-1	CASRLPTNRVDTEAFF	TGTGCCAGCAGACTCCCGACGAACAGGGTCGACACTGAAGCTTTCTTT
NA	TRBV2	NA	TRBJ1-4	CASSALGSSNEKLFF	TGTGCCAGCAGTGCCTTGGGGTCCTCTAATGAAAAACTGTTTTTT
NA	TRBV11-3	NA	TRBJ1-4	CASSLIGTTNEKLFF	TGTGCCAGCAGCTTGATAGGGACTACTAATGAAAAACTGTTTTTT
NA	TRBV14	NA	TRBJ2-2	CASSQVLSGGELFF	TGTGCCAGCAGCCAAGTTTTAAGTGGCGGGGAGCTGTTTTTT
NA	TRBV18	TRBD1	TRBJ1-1	CASSPVLGTGVATEAFF	TGTGCCAGCTCACCAGTCCTGGGGACAGGGGTGGCCACTGAAGCTTTCTTT
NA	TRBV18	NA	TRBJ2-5	CASSPGRQETQYF	TGTGCCAGCTCACCGGGGAGACAAGAGACCCAGTACTTC
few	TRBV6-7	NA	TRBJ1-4	CASSFGVREKLFF	TGTGCCAGCAGTTTCGGGGTTAGGGAAAAACTGTTTTTT
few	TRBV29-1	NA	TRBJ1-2	CSVEDQGNYGYTF	TGCAGCGTTGAAGATCAAGGGAACTATGGCTACACCTTC
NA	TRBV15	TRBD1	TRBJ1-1	CATSRDRGDTEAFF	TGTGCCACCAGCAGAGACAGGGGGGACACTGAAGCTTTCTTT
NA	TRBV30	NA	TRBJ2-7	CAWARSFYEQYF	TGTGCCTGGGCCAGGTCATTCTACGAGCAGTACTTC
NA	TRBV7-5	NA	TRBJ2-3	CASSPRGVSTDTQYF	TGTGCCAGCAGCCCCCGCGGGGTTAGCACAGATACGCAGTATTTT
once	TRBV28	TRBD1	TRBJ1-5	CASSPTGNSNQPQHF	TGTGCCAGCAGTCCGACAGGGAATAGCAATCAGCCCCAGCATTTT
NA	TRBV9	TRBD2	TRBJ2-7	CASSEHGGAYEQYF	TGTGCCAGCAGTGAACATGGGGGGGCCTACGAGCAGTACTTC
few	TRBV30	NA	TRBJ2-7	CAWSVRPGPYEQYF	TGTGCCTGGAGTGTACGACCGGGGCCCTACGAGCAGTACTTC
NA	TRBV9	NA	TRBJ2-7	CASSVDERYEQYF	TGTGCCAGCAGCGTAGACGAGAGGTACGAGCAGTACTTC
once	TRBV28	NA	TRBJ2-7	CASSSRTVHSYEQYF	TGTGCCAGCAGTTCAAGGACAGTTCACTCCTACGAGCAGTACTTC
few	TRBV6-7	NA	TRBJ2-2	CASSLSASTGELFF	TGTGCCAGCAGCCTATCAGCTAGCACCGGGGAGCTGTTTTTT
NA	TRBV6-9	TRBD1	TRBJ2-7	CASSDSQGAKEQYF	TGTGCCAGCAGTGACTCCCAGGGGGCCAAGGAGCAGTACTTC
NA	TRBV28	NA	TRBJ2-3	CASSLLAAQTSTDTQYF	TGTGCCAGCAGTTTATTAGCGGCGCAGACTAGCACAGATACGCAGTATTTT
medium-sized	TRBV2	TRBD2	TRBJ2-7	CASRSRSGSSYEQYF	TGTGCCAGCAGGAGCAGAAGCGGGAGCTCCTACGAGCAGTACTTC
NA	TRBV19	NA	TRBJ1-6	CASSMAATTNSPLHF	TGTGCCAGTAGTATGGCGGCGACTACTAATTCACCCCTCCACTTT
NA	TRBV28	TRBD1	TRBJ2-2	CASDRGVTGELFF	TGTGCCAGCGACAGGGGGGTCACCGGGGAGCTGTTTTTT
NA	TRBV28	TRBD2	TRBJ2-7	CASSLSRTSGYEQYF	TGTGCCAGCAGTTTATCTCGGACTAGCGGTTACGAGCAGTACTTC
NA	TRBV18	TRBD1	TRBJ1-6	CASSREDRAYNSPLHF	TGTGCCAGCTCACGGGAAGACAGGGCCTATAATTCACCCCTCCACTTT
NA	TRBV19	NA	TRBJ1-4	CASKAIREVEKLFF	TGTGCCAGTAAGGCAATCCGGGAGGTGGAAAAACTGTTTTTT
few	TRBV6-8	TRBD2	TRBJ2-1	CASSYATSEYNEQFF	TGTGCCAGCAGTTACGCGACTAGCGAATACAATGAGCAGTTCTTC
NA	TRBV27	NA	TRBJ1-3	CASSPYSGNTIYF	TGTGCCAGCAGTCCGTACTCTGGAAACACCATATATTTT
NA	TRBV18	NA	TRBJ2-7	CASSRTRSSYEQYF	TGTGCCAGCTCAAGGACAAGAAGCTCCTACGAGCAGTACTTC
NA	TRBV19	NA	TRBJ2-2	CASSIHRITGELFF	TGTGCCAGTAGTATACACAGAATCACCGGGGAGCTGTTTTTT
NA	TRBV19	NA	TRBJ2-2	CASSMTSRLGMLFF	TGTGCCAGTAGTATGACGAGCAGGCTGGGTATGCTGTTTTTT
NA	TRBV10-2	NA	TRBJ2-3	CASRDDEDTQYF	TGCGCCAGCAGGGACGACGAAGATACGCAGTATTTT
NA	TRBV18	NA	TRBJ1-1	CASSTTRVATEAFF	TGTGCCAGCTCCACCACCAGGGTGGCCACTGAAGCTTTCTTT
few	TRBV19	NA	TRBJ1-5	CASSTPGRRLGNQPQHF	TGTGCCAGTAGTACCCCGGGACGTAGGCTTGGCAATCAGCCCCAGCATTTT
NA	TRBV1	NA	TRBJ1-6	CASSQDGYSYNSPLHF	TGCGCCAGCAGCCAAGATGGCTACTCCTATAATTCACCCCTCCACTTT
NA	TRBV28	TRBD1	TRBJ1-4	CASSLPTGTNEKLFF	TGTGCCAGCAGTCTCCCGACAGGGACTAATGAAAAACTGTTTTTT
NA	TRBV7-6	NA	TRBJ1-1	CASSQQPQGNTEAFF	TGTGCCAGCAGCCAACAACCGCAGGGGAACACTGAAGCTTTCTTT
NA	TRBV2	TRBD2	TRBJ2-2	CASSEQTSGNYGELFF	TGTGCCAGCAGTGAACAGACTAGCGGGAACTATGGGGAGTTGTTTTTT
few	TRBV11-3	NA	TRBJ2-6	CASSLRGTGANVLTF	TGTGCCAGCAGCTTAAGGGGAACTGGGGCCAACGTCCTGACTTTC
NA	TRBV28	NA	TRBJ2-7	CASTSIHLSYEQYF	TGTGCCAGCACCTCCATACACCTCTCCTACGAGCAGTACTTC